The T cell receptor beta chain described here comes from a study of OX40 agonist ivuxolimab in advanced cancers. The assay was immunoSEQ multiplex PCR, and TCRdb's table has in-frame clones only and misses some. The sample holds 55,000 to 70,000 clones, 65% to 90% seen once. Systemic immunosuppression or autoimmune disease history was grounds to exclude patients. V dropped 5 bases and J dropped 3 bases, with 14 bases sitting between them. Looked up from germline, CDR1 is SGHTA and CDR2 is FQGNSA. The CDR3 spans 15 residues. This TCR was recovered from an adult with an advanced solid tumor such as melanoma, head and neck, liver or kidney cancer. The rearrangement links TRBV7-2 to TRBJ2-1; the D gene is possibly TRBD2 (5 bases). This sample comprised CD4+ or CD8+ T cells sorted from blood, obtained in a trial of the OX40 agonist ivuxolimab. CDR3 sequence: CASSRGRLNYNEQFF. CDR3 coding DNA: TGTGCCAGCAGCAGAGGCAGACTAAACTACAATGAGCAGTTCTTC.